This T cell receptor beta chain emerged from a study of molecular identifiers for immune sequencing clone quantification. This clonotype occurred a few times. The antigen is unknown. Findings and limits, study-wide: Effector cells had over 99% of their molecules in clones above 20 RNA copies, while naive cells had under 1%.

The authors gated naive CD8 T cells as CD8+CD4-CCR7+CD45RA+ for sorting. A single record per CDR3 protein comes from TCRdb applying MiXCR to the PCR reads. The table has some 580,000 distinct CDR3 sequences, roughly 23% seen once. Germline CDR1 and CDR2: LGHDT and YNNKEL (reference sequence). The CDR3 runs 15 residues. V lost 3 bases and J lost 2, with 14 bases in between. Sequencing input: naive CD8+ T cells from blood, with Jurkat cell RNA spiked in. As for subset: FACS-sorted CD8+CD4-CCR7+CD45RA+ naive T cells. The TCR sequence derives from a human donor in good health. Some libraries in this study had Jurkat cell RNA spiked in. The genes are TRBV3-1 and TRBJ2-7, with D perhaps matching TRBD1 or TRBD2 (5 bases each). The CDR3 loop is CASSHGLTDTYEQYF. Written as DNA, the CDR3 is TGTGCCAGCAGCCACGGACTGACAGACACCTACGAGCAGTACTTC.